This T cell receptor (beta chain) was recorded in a study of cytomegalovirus exposure and HLA in healthy donors. Study-wide results and limits: Later analysis demonstrated an association between a missense DCLRE1C variant and TCR beta V- and J-gene trimming. In an earlier analysis, about 87% or about 30%: the productive usage of most TCR beta V segments.

Germline V gene data show CDR1 as SGHVS and CDR2 as FNYEAQ. Trimming took off 3 bases at V and 3 bases at J, with 6 bases between the two ends. This CDR3 spans 12 amino acids. This PCR relied on a set of 60 Vbeta primers and 13 Jbeta primers. Sequenced by immunoSEQ multiplex PCR; TCRdb stores in-frame clones only, minus some. The table has about 150,000 clones, 80% to 90% seen once. Turning to this clone: No antigen is known for it.

As for the donors, each was a healthy bone marrow donor. The sequence came from a woman aged 40 to 49 in good health and CMV-seropositive. Sample: PBMCs. The gene calls are TRBV7-6 and TRBJ2-7, with no clear D. Written as DNA, the CDR3 is TGTGCCAGCAGCTTCCCCGGCTACGAGCAGTACTTC. It encodes CASSFPGYEQYF.